This T cell receptor (beta chain) comes out of a study of T-cell reconstitution after alpha-beta-depleted transplantation in children. Study results and caveats: Expanded graft clones numbering several hundred reportedly gave rise to alpha-beta T cells about two months after transplant. From surviving recipient T cells and thymic progenitors came the high day-60 TCRbeta diversity observed in some patients. The authors attributed T-cell counts and diversity one year after transplant mostly to newly produced T cells.

TCRbeta library preparation incorporated unique molecular identifiers. TCRdb ran MiXCR on the PCR reads and lists one entry per CDR3 protein. The data show 300,000 or so distinct CDR3 sequences, 23% seen once. Worth noting for this clonotype: What it binds is not known.

Germline loops: CDR1 SGHVS, CDR2 FQNEAQ. The CDR3 contains 14 residues. V gave up 3 bases and J gave up 10 bases, with 13 bases separating them. The sequencing used PBMCs, mostly from graft donor cells, collected 180 days after TCRalphabeta/CD19-depleted stem cell transplant. V gene TRBV7-8 combines with J gene TRBJ1-6; the D is unclear. This TCR was sampled from a male patient between 5 and 17 years old who had a stem cell transplant for acute lymphoblastic leukemia, so the T cells may come from the graft donor. This chain's CDR3 is CASSFRSSGSPLHF. Here the CDR3 DNA reads TGTGCCAGCAGCTTCCGCAGCTCAGGATCACCCCTCCACTTT.